The 20 T cell receptor beta chains presented below share a single source sample, sequenced in a study of T cell changes during pregnancy in multiple sclerosis. Data came from immunoSEQ multiplex PCR; TCRdb stores just in-frame clones and leaves some out. In the table there are around 86,000 clones, 85% to 95% of which are singletons. The sample consisted of peripheral blood, taken in the first trimester of pregnancy. The receptors here all came from a female donor with multiple sclerosis, enrolled in a pregnancy study.

The chain carries TRBV27 and TRBJ2-5; perhaps TRBD2 as D (6 bases). The CDR3 totals 17 residues. The germline gives CDR1 MNHEY, CDR2 SMNVEV (reference sequence). The germline V and J ends were trimmed by 3 bases and 5 bases, with 22 bases remaining between them. In DNA form, the CDR3 reads TGTGCCAGCAGTTTTTGGGCCGAAGGGAGGTTTCCTGAGACCCAGTACTTC. It codes for CASSFWAEGRFPETQYF.

Here the CDR3 reads CASSSLPSGRYYEQYF. Written as DNA, the CDR3 is TGTGCCAGCAGTTCCCTTCCTAGCGGGAGATATTACGAGCAGTACTTC. This rearrangement joins TRBV2 to TRBJ2-7; 10 nucleotides line up with TRBD2. This CDR3 has 16 amino acids. V lost 5 bases and J lost 4; bases outside the gene matches: 11. Germline values: CDR1 SNHLY, CDR2 FYNNEI. Full variable domain (outside the CDR3, taken from reference TRBV2 and TRBJ2-7): EPEVTQTPSHQVTQMGQEVILRCVPISNHLYFYWYRQILGQKVEFLVSFYNNEISEKSEIFDDQFSVERPDGSNFTLKIRSTKLEDSAMYFCASSSLPSGRYYEQYFGPGTRLTVT.

The chain employs TRBV11-2 and TRBJ2-7; tentatively, D is TRBD2 (5 bases). The CDR3 totals 14 residues. The V end was cut by 3 bases, the J end by 1 base, with 10 bases between. CDR1 and CDR2 from the germline V gene are SGHAT and FQNNGV. CDR3 nucleotides: TGTGCCAGCAGCTTGGAACGGGGTTCCTACGAGCAGTACTTC. Its protein product is CASSLERGSYEQYF. The full variable domain, in which reference TRBV11-2 and TRBJ2-7 provide the parts outside the CDR3, is EAGVAQSPRYKIIEKRQSVAFWCNPISGHATLYWYQQILGQGPKLLIQFQNNGVVDDSQLPKDRFSAERLKGVDSTLKIQPAKLEDSAVYLCASSLERGSYEQYFGPGTRLTVT.

V gene TRBV12-5 combines with J gene TRBJ2-3, with D tentatively TRBD1 (5 bases). The CDR3 is made up of 16 amino acids. The germline CDR1 and CDR2 sequences are LGHNT and FRNRAP. Trimming took off 7 bases at V and 2 bases at J, with 19 bases between the two ends. CDR3 sequence: CASALGDPFFTDTQYF. CDR3 nucleotide sequence: TGTGCTAGTGCCCTAGGGGATCCATTCTTCACAGATACGCAGTATTTT.

The chain recombines TRBV5-4 with TRBJ1-1; D may be TRBD1 (5 bases). The CDR3 spans 15 residues. The germline V gene has CDR1 SGHNT and CDR2 YYREEE (reference sequence). Trimming pared 4 bases from V and 0 bases from J, leaving 13 bases between. The CDR3 spells CASSPRGGLNTEAFF. CDR3 DNA: TGTGCCAGCAGCCCCCGGGGGGGATTGAACACTGAAGCTTTCTTT.

Comments on this clone: Within the sample, other DNA sequences also encode this same CDR3. The chain employs TRBV9 and TRBJ2-5, with TRBD1 identical over 10 bases. The germline CDR1 and CDR2 sequences are SGDLS and YYNGEE. V lost 4 bases to trimming and J lost 2 bases; unmatched junction nucleotides: 8. The CDR3 sequence is 16 residues long. For the CDR3, the DNA is TGTGCCAGCAGCCCGCGGGACAGGGGCCTTCAAGAGACCCAGTACTTC. Its translation is CASSPRDRGLQETQYF.

This clone came up once. V is TRBV27 and J is TRBJ1-3, with 9 bases lining up with TRBD1. CDR1 MNHEY and CDR2 SMNVEV come from the germline V gene (reference sequence). V was clipped by 2 bases and J by 6 bases; unmatched bases: 5. The CDR3 covers 15 residues. The CDR3 loop is CASSLDRGYLNTIYF. The CDR3 DNA reads TGTGCCAGCAGTTTAGACAGGGGGTACCTAAACACCATATATTTT.

The DNA for the CDR3 is TGTGCCAGCAGCGTAGAGGGGGGGGGCCTCTCCTACAATGAGCAGTTCTTC. It specifies CASSVEGGGLSYNEQFF. This sequence joins TRBV9 and TRBJ2-1; possibly TRBD2 for D (7 bases). V was pared by 0 bases and J by 0 bases, with 13 bases between. CDR1 SGDLS and CDR2 YYNGEE come from the germline V gene. The CDR3 totals 17 residues.

The chain recombines TRBV7-9 with TRBJ1-4, with D maybe TRBD1 (5 bases). The CDR3 extends over 15 amino acids. CDR1 SEHNR and CDR2 FQNEAQ come from the germline V gene (reference sequence). Trimming pared 5 bases from V and 3 bases from J, leaving 13 bases between. The CDR3 sequence is CASSPTEGANEKLFF. In DNA form, the CDR3 reads TGTGCCAGCAGCCCCACCGAAGGGGCTAATGAAAAACTGTTTTTT. The variable domain in full, with the rest retrieved from reference TRBV7-9 and TRBJ1-4, is DTGVSQNPRHKITKRGQNVTFRCDPISEHNRLYWYRQTLGQGPEFLTYFQNEAQLEKSRLLSDRFSAERPKGSFSTLEIQRTEQGDSAMYLCASSPTEGANEKLFFGSGTQLSVL.

As to this clone: This CDR3 is also generated by other DNA sequences in the sample. The chain combines TRBV28 with TRBJ1-2, with a possible D match to TRBD1 (6 bases). Trimming left V 6 bases short and J 2 bases short, with 10 bases between. This CDR3 spans 13 amino acids. Germline V gene sequence: CDR1 MDHEN, CDR2 SYDVKM. CDR3 nucleotide sequence: TGTGCCAGCAGCCCAGGACAGAACTATGGCTACACCTTC. Translating gives CASSPGQNYGYTF.

The rearrangement joins TRBV7-7 to TRBJ2-1; a weak D match, TRBD1 (6 bases). There are 15 residues in the CDR3. From germline, CDR1 is SSHAT and CDR2 FNYEAQ (reference sequence). Trimming took off 5 bases at V and 4 bases at J, with 15 bases between the two ends. CDR3 sequence reads: CASSLGDTGYNEQFF. In nucleotides, the CDR3 is TGTGCCAGCAGCCTAGGGGACACTGGTTACAATGAGCAGTTCTTC.

The V gene is TRBV7-7, the J gene TRBJ1-1; no clear D gene. Germline V lookup: CDR1 SSHAT, CDR2 FNYEAQ (reference sequence). Trimming left V 5 bases short and J 2 bases short, with 9 bases between. This CDR3 is built from 13 residues. As DNA, the CDR3 is TGTGCCAGCAGCCGACTTACAAACACTGAAGCTTTCTTT. This gives the protein CASSRLTNTEAFF.

This clone was picked up a small number of times. CDR3 amino acids: CASSLAYEQYF. CDR3 sequence (DNA): TGTGCCAGCAGTCTTGCCTACGAGCAGTACTTC. This chain links TRBV28 with TRBJ2-7; D is uncertain. Trimming removed 5 bases at V and 2 bases at J, with 4 bases between. Germline CDR1 and CDR2: MDHEN and SYDVKM. The CDR3 has 11 amino acids.

The V call is TRBV9, the J call TRBJ1-1; 8 nucleotides line up with TRBD1. There are 14 residues in the CDR3. CDR1 SGDLS and CDR2 YYNGEE come from the germline V gene. Losses at the gene ends were 3 bases for V and 6 bases for J; bases not matched to a gene: 7. CDR3 coding DNA: TGTGCCAGCAGCGCGACAGGGGTGATGGCTGAAGCTTTCTTT. Translated, it gives CASSATGVMAEAFF.

V and J are TRBV6-1 and TRBJ2-3, with a weak D call TRBD2 (6 bases). The V and J ends lost 2 bases and 2 bases respectively, with 17 bases between them. The germline V gene has CDR1 MNHNS and CDR2 SASEGT. This CDR3 is built from 17 residues. The CDR3 region is CASSETPHAGLTDTQYF. CDR3 in DNA: TGTGCCAGCAGTGAAACGCCCCATGCGGGACTCACAGATACGCAGTATTTT.

The rearrangement links TRBV30 to TRBJ1-2; D remains ambiguous. The ends were cut back, 1 base at V and 14 bases at J, with 17 bases in the middle. CDR3 size: 12 residues. The V gene's germline CDR1 is GTSNPN and CDR2 SVGIG (reference sequence). CDR3 protein: CAWSDPLPGCTF. In DNA form, the CDR3 reads TGTGCCTGGAGTGACCCACTCCCCGGTTGTACCTTC.

The chain carries TRBV11-2 and TRBJ1-6; D remains ambiguous. The CDR3 runs 13 residues. Per the germline V gene, CDR1 is SGHAT and CDR2 is FQNNGV. V was trimmed by 5 bases and J by 11 bases, leaving 13 bases between them. The CDR3 loop reads CASSIVREAPLHF. CDR3 sequence (DNA): TGTGCCAGCAGCATTGTCCGGGAGGCACCCCTCCACTTT.

The CDR3 nucleotides are TGTGCCAGCAGTCTAAATCCGATCCCAGAGACCCAGTACTTC. Its translation: CASSLNPIPETQYF. The rearrangement joins TRBV27 to TRBJ2-5; D remains ambiguous. V dropped 5 bases and J dropped 4 bases, with 14 bases sitting between them. Germline CDR1 MNHEY, CDR2 SMNVEV (reference sequence). This CDR3 has 14 residues.

The chain recombines TRBV19 with TRBJ2-7, with D perhaps matching TRBD2 (7 bases). The CDR3 spans 15 residues. V lost 4 bases to trimming and J lost 2 bases, with 15 bases between them. The germline V gene has CDR1 LNHDA and CDR2 SQIVND (reference sequence). CDR3: CASSNPGGSTYEQYF. The CDR3 nucleotides are TGTGCCAGTAGTAACCCGGGGGGCTCAACCTACGAGCAGTACTTC.

The rearrangement joins TRBV6-1 to TRBJ2-7; 7 bases are a match to TRBD1. The CDR3 covers 13 residues. With 3 bases clipped from V and 3 bases from J, the junction kept 2 bases outside the gene matches. Germline CDR1 and CDR2: MNHNS and SASEGT. The CDR3 DNA follows: TGTGCCAGCAGTGACTGGGACAGCTACGAGCAGTACTTC. Translation gives CASSDWDSYEQYF.